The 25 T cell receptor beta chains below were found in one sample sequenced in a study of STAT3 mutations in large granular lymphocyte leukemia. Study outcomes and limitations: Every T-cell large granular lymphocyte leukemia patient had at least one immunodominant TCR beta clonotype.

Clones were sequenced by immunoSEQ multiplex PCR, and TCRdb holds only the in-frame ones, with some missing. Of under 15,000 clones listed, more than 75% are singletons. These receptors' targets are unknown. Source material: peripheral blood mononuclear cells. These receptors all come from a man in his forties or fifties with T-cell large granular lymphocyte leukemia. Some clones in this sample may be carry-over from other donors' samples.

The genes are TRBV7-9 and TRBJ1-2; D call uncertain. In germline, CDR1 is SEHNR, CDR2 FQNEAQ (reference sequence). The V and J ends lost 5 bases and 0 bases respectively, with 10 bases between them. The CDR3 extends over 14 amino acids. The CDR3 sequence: CASSRIAPNYGYTF. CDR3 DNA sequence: TGTGCCAGCAGCCGGATTGCGCCTAACTATGGCTACACCTTC.

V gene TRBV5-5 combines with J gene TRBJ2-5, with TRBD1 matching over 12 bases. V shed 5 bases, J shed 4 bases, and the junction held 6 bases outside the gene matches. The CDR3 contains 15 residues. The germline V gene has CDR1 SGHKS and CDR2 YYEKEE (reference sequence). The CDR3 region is CASSYRDRGRETQYF. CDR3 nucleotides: TGTGCCAGCAGTTACCGGGACAGGGGGCGAGAGACCCAGTACTTC.

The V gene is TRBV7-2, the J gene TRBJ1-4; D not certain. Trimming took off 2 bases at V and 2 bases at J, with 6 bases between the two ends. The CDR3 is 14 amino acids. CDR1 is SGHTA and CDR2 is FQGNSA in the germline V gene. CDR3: CASSLTITNEKLFF. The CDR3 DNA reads TGTGCCAGCAGCTTAACCATTACTAATGAAAAACTGTTTTTT.

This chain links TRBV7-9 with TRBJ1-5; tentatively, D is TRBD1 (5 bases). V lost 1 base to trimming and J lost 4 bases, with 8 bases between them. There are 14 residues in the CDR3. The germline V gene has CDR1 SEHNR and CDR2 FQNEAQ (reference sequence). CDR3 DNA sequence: TGTGCCAGCAGCTTAGGGGACCGTAATCAGCCCCAGCATTTT. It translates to CASSLGDRNQPQHF.

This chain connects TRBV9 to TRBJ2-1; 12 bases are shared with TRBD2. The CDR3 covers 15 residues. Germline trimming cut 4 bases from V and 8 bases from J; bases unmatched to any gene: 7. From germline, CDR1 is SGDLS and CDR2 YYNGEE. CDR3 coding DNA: TGTGCCAGCAGCCCCCGGACTAGCGGGGCGGATGAGCAGTTCTTC. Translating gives CASSPRTSGADEQFF.

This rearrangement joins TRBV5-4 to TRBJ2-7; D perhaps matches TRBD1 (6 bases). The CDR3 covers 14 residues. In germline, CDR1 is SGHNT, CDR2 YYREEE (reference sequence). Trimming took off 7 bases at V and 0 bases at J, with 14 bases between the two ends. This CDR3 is CASGRGGSSYEQYF. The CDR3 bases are TGTGCCAGCGGGAGAGGGGGTAGCTCCTACGAGCAGTACTTC.

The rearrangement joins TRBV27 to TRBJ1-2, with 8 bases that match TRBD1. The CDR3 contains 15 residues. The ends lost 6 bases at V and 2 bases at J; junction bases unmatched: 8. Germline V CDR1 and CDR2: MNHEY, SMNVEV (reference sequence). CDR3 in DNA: TGTGCCAGCAGGATCACACAGGGGGACAACTATGGCTACACCTTC. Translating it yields CASRITQGDNYGYTF.

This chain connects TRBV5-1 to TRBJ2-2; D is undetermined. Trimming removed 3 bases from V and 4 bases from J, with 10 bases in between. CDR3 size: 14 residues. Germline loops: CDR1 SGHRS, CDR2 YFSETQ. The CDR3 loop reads CASSSHRLTGELFF. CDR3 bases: TGCGCCAGCAGCTCACACCGTCTCACCGGGGAGCTGTTTTTT.

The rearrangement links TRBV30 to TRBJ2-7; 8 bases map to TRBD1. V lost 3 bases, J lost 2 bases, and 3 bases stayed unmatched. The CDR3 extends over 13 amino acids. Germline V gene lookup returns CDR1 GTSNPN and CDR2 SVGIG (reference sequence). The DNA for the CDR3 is TGTGCCTGGAGACGGACAGGGACCTACGAGCAGTACTTC. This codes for CAWRRTGTYEQYF.

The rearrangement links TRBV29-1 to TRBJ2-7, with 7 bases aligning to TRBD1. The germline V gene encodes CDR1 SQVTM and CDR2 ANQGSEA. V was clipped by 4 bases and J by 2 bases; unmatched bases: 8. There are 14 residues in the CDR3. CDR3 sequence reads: CSVGGDREPYEQYF. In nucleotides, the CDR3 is TGCAGCGTTGGAGGCGACAGGGAACCCTACGAGCAGTACTTC.

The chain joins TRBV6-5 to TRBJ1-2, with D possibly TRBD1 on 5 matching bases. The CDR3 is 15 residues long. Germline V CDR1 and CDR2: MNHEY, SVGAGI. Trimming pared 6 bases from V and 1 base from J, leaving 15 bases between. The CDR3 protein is CASSSAAGNNYGYTF. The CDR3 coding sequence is TGTGCCAGCAGCTCGGCGGCAGGGAATAACTATGGCTACACCTTC.

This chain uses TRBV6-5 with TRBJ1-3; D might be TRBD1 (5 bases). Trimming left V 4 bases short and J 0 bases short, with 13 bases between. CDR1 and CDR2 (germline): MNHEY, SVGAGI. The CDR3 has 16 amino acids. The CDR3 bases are TGTGCCAGCAGTTTGGACATCCTGAGCTCTGGAAACACCATATATTTT. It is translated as CASSLDILSSGNTIYF.

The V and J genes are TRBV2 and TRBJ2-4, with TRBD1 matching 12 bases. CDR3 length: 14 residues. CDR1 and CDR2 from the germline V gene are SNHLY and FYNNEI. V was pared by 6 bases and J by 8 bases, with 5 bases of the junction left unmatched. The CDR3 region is CASRGTGGAYIQYF. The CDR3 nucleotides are TGTGCCAGCAGGGGGACAGGGGGCGCATACATTCAGTACTTC.

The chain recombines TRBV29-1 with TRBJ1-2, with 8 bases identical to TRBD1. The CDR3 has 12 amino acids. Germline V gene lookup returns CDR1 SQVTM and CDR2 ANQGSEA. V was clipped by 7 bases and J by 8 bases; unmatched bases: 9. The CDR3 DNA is TGCAGCGACCGGACAGGGACGAGGGGCTACACCTTC. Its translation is CSDRTGTRGYTF. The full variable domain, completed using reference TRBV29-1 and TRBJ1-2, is SAVISQKPSRDICQRGTSLTIQCQVDSQVTMMFWYRQQPGQSLTLIATANQGSEATYESGFVIDKFPISRPNLTFSTLTVSNMSPEDSSIYLCSDRTGTRGYTFGSGTRLTVV.

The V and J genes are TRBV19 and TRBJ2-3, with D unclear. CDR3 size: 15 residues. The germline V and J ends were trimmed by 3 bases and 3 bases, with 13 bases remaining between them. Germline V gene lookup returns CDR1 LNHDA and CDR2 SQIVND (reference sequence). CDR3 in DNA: TGTGCCAGTAGTATCGGAGAACGGGTAACAGATACGCAGTATTTT. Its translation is CASSIGERVTDTQYF.

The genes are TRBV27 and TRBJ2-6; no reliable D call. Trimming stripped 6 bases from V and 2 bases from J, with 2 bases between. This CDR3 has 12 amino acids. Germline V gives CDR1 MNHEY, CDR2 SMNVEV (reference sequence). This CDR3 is CASRAGANVLTF. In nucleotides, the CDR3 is TGTGCCAGCAGGGCTGGGGCCAACGTCCTGACTTTC.

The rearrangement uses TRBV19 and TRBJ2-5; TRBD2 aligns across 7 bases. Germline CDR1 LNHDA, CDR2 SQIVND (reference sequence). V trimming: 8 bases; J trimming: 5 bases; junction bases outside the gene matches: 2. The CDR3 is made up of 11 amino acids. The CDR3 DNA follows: TGTGCCAGTGGAGCGGGGGAGACCCAGTACTTC. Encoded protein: CASGAGETQYF.

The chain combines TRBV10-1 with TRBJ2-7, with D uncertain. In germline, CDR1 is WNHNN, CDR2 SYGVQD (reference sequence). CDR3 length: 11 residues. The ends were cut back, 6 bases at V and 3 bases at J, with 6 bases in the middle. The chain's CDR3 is CASSAVYEQYF. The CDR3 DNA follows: TGCGCCAGCAGCGCAGTCTACGAGCAGTACTTC.

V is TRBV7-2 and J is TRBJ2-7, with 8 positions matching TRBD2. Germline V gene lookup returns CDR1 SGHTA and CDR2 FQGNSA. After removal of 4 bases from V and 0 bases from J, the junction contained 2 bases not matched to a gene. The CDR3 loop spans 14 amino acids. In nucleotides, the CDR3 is TGTGCCAGCAGCTCAAGCGGGGGCTCCTACGAGCAGTACTTC. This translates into CASSSSGGSYEQYF.

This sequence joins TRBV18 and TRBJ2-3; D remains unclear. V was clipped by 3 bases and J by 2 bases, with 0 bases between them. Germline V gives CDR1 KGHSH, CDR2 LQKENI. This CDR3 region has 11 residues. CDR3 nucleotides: TGTGCCAGCTCACCCACAGATACGCAGTATTTT. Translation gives CASSPTDTQYF.

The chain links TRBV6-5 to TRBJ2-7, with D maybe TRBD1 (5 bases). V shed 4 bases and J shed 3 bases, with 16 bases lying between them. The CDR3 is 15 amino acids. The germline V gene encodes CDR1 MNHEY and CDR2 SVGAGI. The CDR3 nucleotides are TGTGCCAGCAGTTCCGGAAAAGGACAAATCTACGAGCAGTACTTC. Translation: CASSSGKGQIYEQYF.

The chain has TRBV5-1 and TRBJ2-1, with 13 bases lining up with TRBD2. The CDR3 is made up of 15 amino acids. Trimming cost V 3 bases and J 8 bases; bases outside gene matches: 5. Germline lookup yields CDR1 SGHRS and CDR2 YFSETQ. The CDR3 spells CASSSGLAGEDEQFF. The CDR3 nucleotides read TGCGCCAGCAGCTCCGGACTAGCGGGGGAGGATGAGCAGTTCTTC.

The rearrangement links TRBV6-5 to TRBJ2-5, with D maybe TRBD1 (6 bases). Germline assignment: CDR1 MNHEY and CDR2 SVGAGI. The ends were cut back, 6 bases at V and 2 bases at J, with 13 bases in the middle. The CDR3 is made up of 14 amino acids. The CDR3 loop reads CASRPTGSQETQYF. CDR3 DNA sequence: TGTGCCAGCAGGCCGACAGGTTCTCAAGAGACCCAGTACTTC.

The CDR3 DNA reads TGTGCCAGCAGCTTAGTGGGGACAGGGAGCAATCAGCCCCAGCATTTT. The encoded protein is CASSLVGTGSNQPQHF. The rearrangement links TRBV7-2 to TRBJ1-5; 9 bases are shared with TRBD1. The CDR3 is 16 amino acids. V shed 1 base and J 1 base; nucleotides not matched to a gene: 2. The germline CDR1 and CDR2 sequences are SGHTA and FQGNSA.

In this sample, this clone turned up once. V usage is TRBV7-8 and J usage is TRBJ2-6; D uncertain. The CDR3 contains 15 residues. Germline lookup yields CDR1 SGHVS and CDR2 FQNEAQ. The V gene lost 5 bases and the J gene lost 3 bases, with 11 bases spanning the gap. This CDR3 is CASSAAGYGANVLTF. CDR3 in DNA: TGTGCCAGCAGCGCAGCCGGGTATGGGGCCAACGTCCTGACTTTC.